The clone carrying this T cell receptor (beta chain) was found a few times. What it recognizes is unknown. Investigators prepared the TCR beta libraries by applying iRepertoire HTBI primers and Arm-PCR of CDR3 regions. Original data processing: The samples included around 65 TRBV and 15 or so TRBJ segments. Each CDR3 protein gets one entry after TCRdb re-called the multiplex PCR reads with MiXCR. The V and J calls and clone size are TCRdb's, not the authors'. Of 550,000 to 600,000 distinct CDR3 sequences in the sample, approximately 16% are singletons; the top ten hold about 11%. The data derive from a study of regulatory T cells in long-lasting Graves disease. Study-wide findings and caveats: Analysis covered peripheral blood alone, not thyroid tissue. A reduction in accuracy may have resulted from the small sample size.

Trimming cost V 3 bases and J 1 base, with 4 bases left between them. Germline V CDR1 and CDR2: KGHDR, SFDVKD. This CDR3 comprises 13 residues. Time point noted: newly diagnosed GD, antithyroid drugs for less than 3 months. After RNA was extracted from PBMCs, the TCR library was made from it. This same sample was also part of a study on T cells in Graves' hyperthyroidism and ophthalmopathy. Per that paper: Diagnosis of hyperthyroidism was new in patients aged 18 to 65, and its duration was under 2 months.

This receptor was identified in a man aged 18 to 29 with Graves disease. This chain links TRBV24-1 with TRBJ2-3; D remains ambiguous. Sequencing was performed on peripheral blood mononuclear cells (PBMCs), taken at new diagnosis, from a patient treated with antithyroid drugs. The CDR3 region is CATSDHGTDTQYF. CDR3 nucleotide sequence: TGTGCCACCAGTGATCACGGCACAGATACGCAGTATTTT.